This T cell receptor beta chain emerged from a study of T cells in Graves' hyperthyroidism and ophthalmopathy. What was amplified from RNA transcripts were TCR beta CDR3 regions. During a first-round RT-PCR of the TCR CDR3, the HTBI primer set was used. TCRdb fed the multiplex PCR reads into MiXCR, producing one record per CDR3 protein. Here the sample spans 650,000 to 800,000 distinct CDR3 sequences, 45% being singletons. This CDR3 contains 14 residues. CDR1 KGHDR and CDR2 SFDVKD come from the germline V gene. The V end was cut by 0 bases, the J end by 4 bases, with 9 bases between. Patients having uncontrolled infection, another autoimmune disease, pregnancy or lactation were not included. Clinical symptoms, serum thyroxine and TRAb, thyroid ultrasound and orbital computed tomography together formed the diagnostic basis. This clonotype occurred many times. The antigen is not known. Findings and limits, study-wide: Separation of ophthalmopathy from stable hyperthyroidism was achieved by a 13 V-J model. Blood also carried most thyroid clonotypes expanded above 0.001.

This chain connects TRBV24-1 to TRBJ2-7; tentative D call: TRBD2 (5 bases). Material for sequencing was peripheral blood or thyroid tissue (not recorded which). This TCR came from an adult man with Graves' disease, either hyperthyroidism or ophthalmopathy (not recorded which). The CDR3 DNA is TGTGCCACCAGTGATTTGGCCGGGGTATACGAGCAGTACTTC. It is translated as CATSDLAGVYEQYF.